The subject of this entry is one TCR beta chain. Its target is unknown. The data are from a study of radiation and T cells in renal cell carcinoma. Trimming removed 3 bases from V and 1 base from J; junction bases left unmatched: 4. From germline, CDR1 is ENHRY and CDR2 SYGVKD. The CDR3 is 16 amino acids. The repertoire was sequenced with immunoSEQ multiplex PCR; TCRdb's copy has only in-frame clones and lacks some. The table lists roughly 100,000 clones, around 80% of them singletons, with around 7.9% in the top ten. Time point denoted: blood 4 weeks post-SBRT, at nephrectomy. Stated treatment: 15 Gy SBRT to primary tumor, nephrectomy 4 weeks later. Study-level findings and limits: No pretreatment tumor biopsies were available for baseline clonotypes.

The chain combines TRBV10-3 with TRBJ1-5; 9 nucleotides line up with TRBD1. The material sequenced was blood, taken from a patient whose treatment included radiotherapy and nephrectomy. The sequence was obtained from a man between 60 and 75 years old with renal cell carcinoma. The CDR3 sequence: CAISDTDRGSNQPQHF. The CDR3 coding sequence is TGTGCCATCAGTGATACGGACAGGGGAAGCAATCAGCCCCAGCATTTT.